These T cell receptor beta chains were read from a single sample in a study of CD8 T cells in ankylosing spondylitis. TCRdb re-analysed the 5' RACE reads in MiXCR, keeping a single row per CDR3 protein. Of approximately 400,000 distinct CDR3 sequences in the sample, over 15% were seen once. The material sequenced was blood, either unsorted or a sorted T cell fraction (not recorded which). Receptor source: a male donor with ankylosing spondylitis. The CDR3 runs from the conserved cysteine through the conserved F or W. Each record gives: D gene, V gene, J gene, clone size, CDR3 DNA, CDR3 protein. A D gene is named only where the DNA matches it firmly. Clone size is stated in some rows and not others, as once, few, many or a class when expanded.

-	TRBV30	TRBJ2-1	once	TGTGCCTGGAGTGTAATGGGGTACAATGAGCAGTTCTTC	CAWSVMGYNEQFF
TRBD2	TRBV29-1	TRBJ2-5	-	TGCAGCGGGGATGGCGGGGGAGAGACCCAGTACTTC	CSGDGGGETQYF
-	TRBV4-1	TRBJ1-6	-	TGCGCCAGCAGCCACCCCCGGGGCGCGACGGATAATTCACCCCTCCACTTT	CASSHPRGATDNSPLHF
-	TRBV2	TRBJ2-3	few	TGTGCCAGCAGCGCCACAGGACTGTCCCCGGATACGCAGTATTTT	CASSATGLSPDTQYF
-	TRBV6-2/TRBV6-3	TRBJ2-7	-	TGTGCCAGCAGTTACGCCGGCGGACCCTACGAGCAGTACTTC	CASSYAGGPYEQYF
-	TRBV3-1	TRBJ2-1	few	TGTGCCAGCAGCCGATCTAGGGGACCTGGGACCTACAATGAGCAGTTCTTC	CASSRSRGPGTYNEQFF
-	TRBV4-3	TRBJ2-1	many	TGCGCCAGCAGCCAAGAAATTAGTAAGGGCAATGAGCAGTTCTTC	CASSQEISKGNEQFF
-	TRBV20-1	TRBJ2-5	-	TGCAGTGCTCCCACAGGGCTCGAGACCCAGTACTTC	CSAPTGLETQYF
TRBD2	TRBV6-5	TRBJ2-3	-	TGTGCCAGCAGTTACAAGCGGGGGGCCACAGATACGCAGTATTTT	CASSYKRGATDTQYF
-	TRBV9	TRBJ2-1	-	TGTGCCAGCAGCGTAACAGGGCTCTACAATGAGCAGTTCTTC	CASSVTGLYNEQFF
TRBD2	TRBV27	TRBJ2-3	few	TGTGCCAGCAGTTCCCGACTAGCCGGGCCATGGGCGGATACGCAGTATTTT	CASSSRLAGPWADTQYF
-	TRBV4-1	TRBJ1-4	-	TGCGCCAGCAGCCAAGACCAACGGAACAGGGTCTTTAATGAAAAACTGTTTTTT	CASSQDQRNRVFNEKLFF
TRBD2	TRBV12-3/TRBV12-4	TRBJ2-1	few	TGTGCCAGCACCCTGAGCGGGAGGGCTGATAATGAGCAGTTCTTC	CASTLSGRADNEQFF
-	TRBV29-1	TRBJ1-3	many	TGCAGCGCCGGGTGGGGAAACACCATATATTTT	CSAGWGNTIYF
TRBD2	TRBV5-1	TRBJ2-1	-	TGCGCCAGCAGCTCGTCGACTAGCGGATACAATGAGCAGTTCTTC	CASSSSTSGYNEQFF
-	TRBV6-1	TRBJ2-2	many	TGTGCCAGCACCGAAAACACCGGGGAGCTGTTTTTT	CASTENTGELFF
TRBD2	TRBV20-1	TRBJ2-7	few	TGCAGTGCGTCGGGACTAACTCTCTACGAGCAGTACTTC	CSASGLTLYEQYF
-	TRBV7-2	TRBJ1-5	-	TGTGCCAGCAGCCCCTGGAGGGGTGGGTGGCAGCCCCAGCATTTT	CASSPWRGGWQPQHF
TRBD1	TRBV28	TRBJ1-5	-	TGTGCCAGCATGGTCCAGGGACAGAATCAGCCCCAGCATTTT	CASMVQGQNQPQHF
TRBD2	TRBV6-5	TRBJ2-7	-	TGTGCCAGCAGTTACGCCCGGGCGGGGGGCGGTTACGAGCAGTACTTC	CASSYARAGGGYEQYF
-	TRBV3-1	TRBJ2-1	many	TGTGCCAGCAGCCGACGACCAGAGCCGGGCCCCTACAATGAGCAGTTCTTC	CASSRRPEPGPYNEQFF
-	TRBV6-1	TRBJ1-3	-	TGTGCCAGCAGTCGTGACCCTAAAGGAGGAAACACCATATATTTT	CASSRDPKGGNTIYF
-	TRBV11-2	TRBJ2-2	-	TGTGCCAGCAGACTGACAGGGAACACCGGGGAGCTGTTTTTT	CASRLTGNTGELFF
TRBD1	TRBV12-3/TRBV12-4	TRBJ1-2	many	TGTGCCAGCAGTCGTCGACAGGGAGGTATCTATGGCTACACCTTC	CASSRRQGGIYGYTF
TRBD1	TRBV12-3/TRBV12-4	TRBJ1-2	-	TGTGCCAGCAGGTCGACAGGGAACTATGGCTACACCTTC	CASRSTGNYGYTF
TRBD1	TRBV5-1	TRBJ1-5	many	TGCGCCAGCAGCGTATCAGGGGGCAGTGGCAATCAGCCCCAGCATTTT	CASSVSGGSGNQPQHF
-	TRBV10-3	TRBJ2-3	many	TGTGCCATCAGTGCCACCCGACCGGGCACAGATACGCAGTATTTT	CAISATRPGTDTQYF
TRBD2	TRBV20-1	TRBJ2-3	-	TGCAGTGCTAGAGATCCTAGCGGGGGGGCAGATACGCAGTATTTT	CSARDPSGGADTQYF
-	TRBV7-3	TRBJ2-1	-	TGTGCCAGCAGCCACCCGGACAGAGGGAATGAGCAGTTCTTC	CASSHPDRGNEQFF
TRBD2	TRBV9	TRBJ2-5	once	TGTGCCAGCAGCCCCCAAGCGGGAGGACCTCAAGAGACCCAGTACTTC	CASSPQAGGPQETQYF
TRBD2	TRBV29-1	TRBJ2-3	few	TGCAGCGTTGAAGATCATTGGCGGGAGAGCACAGATACGCAGTATTTT	CSVEDHWRESTDTQYF
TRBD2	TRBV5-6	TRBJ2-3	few	TGTGCCAGCAGCCCACCTGCGGGGGGTAGGACAGATACGCAGTATTTT	CASSPPAGGRTDTQYF
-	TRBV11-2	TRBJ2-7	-	TGTGCCAGCAGCTTGGGGCGAATGGACCTCTACGAGCAGTACTTC	CASSLGRMDLYEQYF
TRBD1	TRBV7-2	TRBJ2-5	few	TGTGCCAGCAGCCGGGGACAGGAGTTAAGAATGGAGACCCAGTACTTC	CASSRGQELRMETQYF
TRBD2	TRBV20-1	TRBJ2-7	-	TGCAGTGCCAGACTAGCGGGGGGATTGATCGAGCAGTACTTC	CSARLAGGLIEQYF
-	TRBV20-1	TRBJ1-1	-	TGCAGTGCTAGAGATCTCTTGGGGAACACTGAAGCTTTCTTT	CSARDLLGNTEAFF
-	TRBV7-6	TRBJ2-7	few	TGTGCCAGCAGTAAGGGGGACAAGAGCTCCTACGAGCAGTACTTC	CASSKGDKSSYEQYF
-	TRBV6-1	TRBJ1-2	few	TGTGCCAGCCGGCCAGAAGTTGGAGCTAACTATGGCTACACCTTC	CASRPEVGANYGYTF
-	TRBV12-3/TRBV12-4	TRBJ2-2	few	TGTGCCAGCAGTTTTCGGAATACAGGGTCCGGGGAGCTGTTTTTT	CASSFRNTGSGELFF
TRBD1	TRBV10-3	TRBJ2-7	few	TGTGCCATCAGTGAGTCTGGGACAGGGCGATACGAGCAGTACTTC	CAISESGTGRYEQYF
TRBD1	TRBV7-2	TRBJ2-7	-	TGTGCCAGCAGCTTATCTTGGGACAGGGTCTACGAGCAGTACTTC	CASSLSWDRVYEQYF
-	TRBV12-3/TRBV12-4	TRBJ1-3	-	TGTGCCACCAGTCCGGACGGCTCTGGAAACACCATATATTTT	CATSPDGSGNTIYF
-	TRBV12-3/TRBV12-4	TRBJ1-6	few	TGTGCCAGCAGTTCCATAAGCTCCTATAATTCACCCCTCCACTTT	CASSSISSYNSPLHF
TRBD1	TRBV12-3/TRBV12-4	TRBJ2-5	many	TGTGCCAGCAGTTTAGGGGGACAGGGCACTCTGGAGACCCAGTACTTC	CASSLGGQGTLETQYF
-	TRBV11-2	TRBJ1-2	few	TGTGCCAGCAGCTTAGCGGCAGGGGTGGATGGCTACACCTTC	CASSLAAGVDGYTF
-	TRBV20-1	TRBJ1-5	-	TGCAGTGCTACCAACGGTGGGTATAGCAATCAGCCCCAGCATTTT	CSATNGGYSNQPQHF
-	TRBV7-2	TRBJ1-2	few	TGTGCCAGCAGCTCCCGGTTCCTCGAAACGACTAACTATGGCTACACCTTC	CASSSRFLETTNYGYTF
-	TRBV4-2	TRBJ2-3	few	TGTGCCAGCAGCCAAGAGTCCGGTACGCAGTATTTT	CASSQESGTQYF
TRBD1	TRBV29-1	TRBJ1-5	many	TGCAGCGTCGGACAGGGGGCTGGGCAGCCCCAGCATTTT	CSVGQGAGQPQHF
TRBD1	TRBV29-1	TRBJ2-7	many	TGCAGCGGAGGACAGGTCTACGAGCAGTACTTC	CSGGQVYEQYF
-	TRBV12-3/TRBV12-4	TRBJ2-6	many	TGTGCCAGCGGGGCTGGGGCCAACGTCCTGACTTTC	CASGAGANVLTF
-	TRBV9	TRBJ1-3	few	TGTGCCAGCAGCGTAGACCCCCGTCCAAGCTCTGGAAACACCATATATTTT	CASSVDPRPSSGNTIYF
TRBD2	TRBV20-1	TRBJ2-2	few	TGCAGTGCCCCGGAAAGCGGGAGGGACACCGGGGAGCTGTTTTTT	CSAPESGRDTGELFF
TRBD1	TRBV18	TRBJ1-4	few	TGTGCCAGCTCATCGACGGGACAGACAAATGAAAAACTGTTTTTT	CASSSTGQTNEKLFF
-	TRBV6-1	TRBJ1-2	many	TGTGCCAGCAGCGCGAATTCAGAATCCACCACGCGGGGCTACACCTTC	CASSANSESTTRGYTF
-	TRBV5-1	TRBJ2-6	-	TGCGCCAGCAGAACGGGACTCCAAACCCCTGGGGCCAACGTCCTGACTTTC	CASRTGLQTPGANVLTF